This entry is about one T cell receptor (beta chain). Its antigen is not identified. This entry comes from a study of T-cell reconstitution after alpha-beta-depleted transplantation in children. The study, taken as a whole, reports: Several patients had high TCRbeta diversity at day 60; it came from surviving recipient T cells and thymic progenitors.

As it was prepared, the TCRbeta library received unique molecular identifiers. In TCRdb, the PCR reads were re-called with MiXCR into one record per CDR3 protein. The repertoire holds about 980,000 distinct CDR3 sequences, with about 31% as singletons. This TCR derives from a boy less than two years old who had a stem cell transplant for SCID, so the T cells may come from the graft donor. Here the sequenced sample was PBMCs, mostly from graft donor cells, taken 360 days after TCRalphabeta/CD19-depleted stem cell transplant.

DNA of the CDR3: TGTGCCAGCAGCCAAAGACAGGGAATCTCCTCCTACGAGCAGTACTTC. Its protein product is CASSQRQGISSYEQYF. This rearrangement joins TRBV11-2 to TRBJ2-7, with 7 bases lining up with TRBD1. Germline CDR1 is SGHAT and CDR2 is FQNNGV. The V gene end was trimmed by 5 bases and the J gene end by 0 bases; junction bases not matched to a gene: 10. The CDR3 consists of 16 residues.